A selection of T cell receptor beta chains follows, all from one sample in a study of OX40 agonist ivuxolimab in advanced cancers. Method: immunoSEQ multiplex PCR; TCRdb's copy keeps in-frame clones and lacks some. Among under 40,000 clones listed, under 95% were seen once. The sequenced sample was CD4+ or CD8+ T cells sorted from blood, obtained in a trial of the OX40 agonist ivuxolimab. The source is an adult with an advanced solid tumor such as melanoma, head and neck, liver or kidney cancer. Each CDR3 is given with its conserved first and last residue. The order of the fields is CDR3 DNA, CDR3 protein, clone size, J gene, D gene, V gene. The D gene is left open where the match is weak. Expanded clones get a size class; other rows say once, few or many, or leave the size out.

CDR3nt: TGTGCCAGCGGGGAGAGTAGTCAGCCCCAGCATTTT; CDR3aa: CASGESSQPQHF; abundance: -; j_gene: TRBJ1-5; d_gene: -; v_gene: TRBV7-9
CDR3nt: TGTGCCAAAAGGTCGCCTAGCGGGGGGGGCCGATACAATGAGCAGTTCTTC; CDR3aa: CAKRSPSGGGRYNEQFF; abundance: few; j_gene: TRBJ2-1; d_gene: TRBD2; v_gene: TRBV2
CDR3nt: TGTGCCAGCAGTTTATCGGCCGGGACAGTCGGCTATGAGCAGTTCTTC; CDR3aa: CASSLSAGTVGYEQFF; abundance: -; j_gene: TRBJ2-1; d_gene: TRBD1; v_gene: TRBV27
CDR3nt: TGTGCCAGCAGCAAGACAGGGCGAGGAGTGGGGACCCAGTACTTC; CDR3aa: CASSKTGRGVGTQYF; abundance: -; j_gene: TRBJ2-5; d_gene: TRBD1; v_gene: TRBV5-4
CDR3nt: TGTGCCAGCAGTGTCGACATTGGGGCAGATACGCAGTATTTT; CDR3aa: CASSVDIGADTQYF; abundance: -; j_gene: TRBJ2-3; d_gene: -; v_gene: TRBV28
CDR3nt: TGTGCCAGCAGACGTATCGGGTCCGGGGAGCTGTTTTTT; CDR3aa: CASRRIGSGELFF; abundance: -; j_gene: TRBJ2-2; d_gene: -; v_gene: TRBV7-9
CDR3nt: TGTGCCAGTAGTCCGGGACAGGGGGCAGGGCAGTACTTC; CDR3aa: CASSPGQGAGQYF; abundance: -; j_gene: TRBJ2-7; d_gene: TRBD1; v_gene: TRBV19
CDR3nt: TGTGCCAGCAGCCAAGTCTCCGGTGAGCAGTTCTTC; CDR3aa: CASSQVSGEQFF; abundance: -; j_gene: TRBJ2-1; d_gene: -; v_gene: TRBV14
CDR3nt: TGTGCCAGCAGGACCTCTAGCGGAGGTCACACAGATACGCAGTATTTT; CDR3aa: CASRTSSGGHTDTQYF; abundance: -; j_gene: TRBJ2-3; d_gene: TRBD2; v_gene: TRBV27
CDR3nt: TGTGCCAGCAGTGTACCTACCGGGTCGCCAATTTATAGCAATCAGCCCCAGCATTTT; CDR3aa: CASSVPTGSPIYSNQPQHF; abundance: -; j_gene: TRBJ1-5; d_gene: -; v_gene: TRBV2
CDR3nt: TGTGCCAGCGGGCGGACCTCTGGGGCCAACGTCCTGACTTTC; CDR3aa: CASGRTSGANVLTF; abundance: -; j_gene: TRBJ2-6; d_gene: -; v_gene: TRBV7-8
CDR3nt: TGCGCCAGCAACCCGACAGGGGCGTCTCGAGAGACCCAGTACTTC; CDR3aa: CASNPTGASRETQYF; abundance: -; j_gene: TRBJ2-5; d_gene: TRBD1; v_gene: TRBV5-1
CDR3nt: TGTGCCAGCATTTTGAACCGGGGGCTTGGCTACGAGCAGTACTTC; CDR3aa: CASILNRGLGYEQYF; abundance: -; j_gene: TRBJ2-7; d_gene: -; v_gene: TRBV6-6